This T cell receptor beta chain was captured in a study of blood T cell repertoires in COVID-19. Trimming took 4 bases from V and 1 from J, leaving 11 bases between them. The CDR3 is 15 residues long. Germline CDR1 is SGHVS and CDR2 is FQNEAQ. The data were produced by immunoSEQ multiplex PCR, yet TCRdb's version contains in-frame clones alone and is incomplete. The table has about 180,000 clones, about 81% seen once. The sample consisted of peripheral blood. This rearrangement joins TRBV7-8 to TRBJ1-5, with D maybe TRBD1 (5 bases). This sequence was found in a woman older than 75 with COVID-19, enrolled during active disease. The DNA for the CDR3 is TGTGCCAGCAGCTCCGCGGGGGTGAGCAATCAGCCCCAGCATTTT. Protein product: CASSSAGVSNQPQHF.